The clone carrying this T cell receptor (beta chain) has at least ten counts. What it recognizes is unknown. TCRdb re-called the reads with MiXCR, one entry per CDR3 protein. The sample has under 850,000 distinct CDR3 sequences, 30% to 40% seen once. The germline gives CDR1 SGHTA, CDR2 FQGNSA. Trimming left V 2 bases short and J 9 bases short, with 20 bases between. The CDR3 loop spans 15 amino acids. This sample was included in a study of T cell repertoires in cytomegalovirus infection. Overall study: It was recently identified HLA-C-restricted and well-studied HLA-B-restricted CMV epitopes that the study used. It can be stated that public TCR beta signatures indicated CMV infection as well as a matching HLA type.

Sequences were derived from cultured PBMCs, sampled from culture after CMV antigen stimulation. The chain is built from TRBV7-2 and TRBJ2-7, with no clear D. This receptor was identified in a human donor in good health (CMV status not recorded). Some clones in this sample may be carry-over from other donors' samples. This CDR3 reads CASSLSPFAGTGQYF. The CDR3 DNA reads as TGTGCCAGCAGCTTATCCCCTTTTGCAGGAACTGGGCAGTACTTC. Variable domain in full (rest from reference TRBV7-2 and TRBJ2-7): GAGVSQSPSNKVTEKGKDVELRCDPISGHTALYWYRQSLGQGLEFLIYFQGNSAPDKSGLPSDRFSAERTGGSVSTLTIQRTQQEDSAVYLCASSLSPFAGTGQYFGPGTRLTVT.